This T cell receptor beta chain was recorded in a study of shared clonotypes between healthy human individuals. Study at large: CD4 naive cells filled three plates per donor, CD4 memory three, CD8 naive two and CD8 memory one.

V gave up 4 bases and J gave up 4 bases, with 9 bases separating them. This CDR3 has 13 residues. CDR1 and CDR2 from the germline V gene are SGHKS and YYEKEE (reference sequence). A deep-level run was used for the assay. Per sorted-subset replicate PCR, input was around 220 ng DNA, representing 30,000 or so T cell genomes. Original methodology: Quality scores were absent from the junction-only immunoSEQ sequences, so filtering differed. Produced via immunoSEQ multiplex PCR; TCRdb's table is partial and in-frame only. V and J calls plus clone size are reproduced from that table; the DNA served to infer D and trimming. The sample includes 2 million to 2.5 million clones, approximately 95% of them seen just once.

Sequencing was carried out using naive CD4+ T cells sorted from blood. Subset given: CD45RA+ positively selected. This TCR was sampled from a man younger than 35 in good health. V is TRBV5-5 and J is TRBJ1-5; D may be TRBD1 (5 bases). The CDR3 DNA reads TGTGCCAGCAGCAGGGGACCGAATCAGCCCCAGCATTTT. As protein: CASSRGPNQPQHF.